One T cell receptor beta chain is described in this entry. This receptor's antigen is unknown. It has no much larger one-base neighbor in the sample; base qualities were not kept. This sample stems from a study of cytomegalovirus exposure and HLA in healthy donors (dated by TCRdb to about 2017). Study-level background: An earlier analysis of roughly 500 of the donors reported more than 250 Gb of sequence data and 100 million to 130 million unique TCR beta sequences from 150 million to 200 million T cells. The T cell repertoires of 666 subjects were profiled by immunosequencing and related to cytomegalovirus serostatus. Around 330 gigabases of sequencing data and around 85 million unique TCR sequences made up an early release that covered over 550 HLA-typed donors. Besides the first cohort of around 700 subjects, a separate validation cohort made up of 120 different subjects was used. Rather than drawing on any new phenotypic data, the later analysis identified candidate immune exposures from TCR beta sequences and the way those sequences occurred across donors. Every discovery cohort repertoire had been produced on one sequencing platform. In an earlier analysis of about 590 of the donors, high-throughput TCR beta sequencing was used to judge whether each TCR beta V gene segment behaved as functional or pseudogenic. The number of typed donors differed by locus: roughly 620-630 for A, B, C, DRB1 and DQB1; 500 to 550 for DQA1; approximately 610 for DPA1; and 400 to 480 for DPB1. Donor age, sex, ethnicity and CMV serostatus were compiled together with the repertoire data. The study aimed to test whether signatures of past pathogen exposure could be identified by cataloging public T cell receptors. HLA typing covered class I and class II loci at four-digit resolution. Among about 360 genotyped donors of the cohort, an average of roughly 240,000 unique TCR beta nucleotide sequences were sequenced per donor, roughly a sixth of them non-productive. To predict cytomegalovirus infection status, the study combined high-throughput TCR immunosequencing, statistical association of individual TCRs with disease status, and machine learning. Of the 398 genotyped donors, about 80% fell in the genetic ancestry cluster associated with self-reported Caucasian donors. A handful of DR-DQ haplotypes were handled as single units for association and clustering because linkage in the cohort was strong. A later genetic analysis took genome-wide SNP genotypes for 398 of the 666 donors and used that subset as a discovery cohort. In a later analysis, previously published TCR beta repertoires from 500 to 750 donors were re-analyzed and high-resolution HLA genotyping was added so that TCR occurrence patterns could be studied.

V and J are truncated by 2 bases and 2 bases respectively, leaving an intervening sequence of 11 bases. The CDR3 numbers 14 residues from cysteine through phenylalanine. Only the CDR3 DNA is retained, 42 bases long and in frame from the first base. CDR1 and CDR2 were assigned from the germline V gene as SGDLS and YYNGEE. Libraries came from the immunoSEQ multiplex PCR assay. A mixture of 60 forward primers for TCR Vbeta segments and 13 reverse primers for TCR Jbeta segments was used in the multiplex PCR. The CDR3 region of rearranged TCR beta genes was amplified from genomic DNA with a multiplex PCR assay. The amplified TCR beta libraries were sequenced on the Illumina HiSeq System as 87-base-pair reads. Processing in the source paper ran as follows. In a later analysis, tens of millions of unique TCR beta chains were counted across the roughly 610 repertoires, and roughly 11 million of these chains were shared by at least two donors. A nearest-neighbor algorithm error-corrected the raw reads and collapsed the reads into unique sequences, merging closely related sequences to remove PCR and sequencing errors. CDR3 sequences were aligned to IMGT reference sequences to assign V, D and J gene segments. For a sequence to be retained, a match of at least six nucleotides was required to both a V gene segment and a J gene segment. Rearrangements were called productive when the CDR3 lacked stop codons and stayed in frame with V and J; all others were non-productive. Following IMGT convention, CDR3 was defined as the stretch from the second conserved V-encoded cysteine to the conserved J-encoded phenylalanine. In an earlier analysis of 500 to 650 of the donors, sequences lacking an unambiguous match to a single V gene segment were excluded. An earlier analysis of 587 of the donors classified V segments as functional when productive rearrangements were above 56.7% and as segregating when the standard deviation between donors was above 5%. A statistical classification framework was built for diagnosing cytomegalovirus status from the catalog of TCR beta chain sequences. A later analysis assigned V and J genes by comparing TCR nucleotide sequences with IMGT/GENE-DB human TR gene sequences. A later analysis assigned CDR3 sequences and most-parsimonious VDJ recombination scenarios with the TCRdist pipeline. A later analysis defined each TCR beta chain by its CDR3 amino acid sequence plus V-gene family, and excluded reads lacking a unique V-gene family. To address suspected cross-contamination and a sequencing artifact, a later analysis removed several hundred highly shared, low-generation-probability nucleotide sequences. In a later analysis, a clonal expansion index was calculated for each public chain from normalized within-repertoire ranks of inferred template counts. Generation probabilities in a later analysis came from a VDJ recombination model fitted to out-of-frame rearrangements, and those results were checked against IGoR. Hypergeometric tests were used in a later analysis to score TCR-TCR, TCR-HLA and TCR-CMV co-occurrence, with a repertoire-size bias correction applied to the TCR pairs. A later analysis estimated false discovery rates by permuting HLA or CMV assignments 20 times. A later analysis grouped co-occurring TCRs with DBSCAN, adding TCRdist sequence similarity when clustering within HLA-allele-positive subsets. Repertoires with fewer than 30,000 or more than 120,000 public chains, plus five repertoires with anomalous nucleotide sharing, were excluded from co-occurrence clustering. TCRdb provides this immuneACCESS table in a form limited to in-frame rearrangements. Some clones are lacking; in checked studies, under half of them reflect an unresolved V gene, and why the rest are absent is not known. The DNA was the basis for D and trimming; V, J and clone size are from that table. In this sample the table shows roughly 160,000 clones, around 75% of which occur a single time. Approximately 2.4% of the sample is taken by the ten largest.

Study-wide findings and limitations: A later analysis found that most CMV-associated TCR beta chains appeared HLA-restricted, with HLA associations seemingly driven largely by CMV exposure. Because HLA typing was missing for some donors at each locus, association tests included only the typed subset. A cluster of highly shared sequence variants was judged likely to represent a technical artifact of the sequencing pipeline. A further reported finding was that TCR beta sequences accurately predicted the HLA-A and HLA-B alleles for most subjects in the first cohort. Correlated functional status among segregating V segments might be attributable to linkage disequilibrium, but an unknown experimental factor could not be ruled out. An association between a missense DCLRE1C variant and V-gene and J-gene trimming of TCR beta chains was found in a later genetic analysis and replicated in an independent cohort. A total of fewer than 200 TCR beta chains were listed by the study as associated with cytomegalovirus. The cohort was sequenced for TCR beta chains only, and without alpha or paired-chain data the features that could be detected were limited. The authors suggested that the approach could potentially be extended to other disease states and immunological phenotypes. An earlier analysis of approximately 540 of the donors showed that most TCR beta V segments appeared in productive rearrangements either about 87% or about 30% of the time, which broadly matched IMGT annotations. Because the 87-base-pair reads could not distinguish some IMGT-functional V segments, including TRBV6-2 and TRBV6-3, those segments were excluded. Cytomegalovirus status was reported to be diagnosed by the classifier with high specificity and sensitivity in both the original and validation cohorts. The earlier analysis of approximately 590 of the donors excluded roughly 17 rarely observed V segments, including chromosome 9 orphons, because counts were too low. A few of the identified cytomegalovirus-associated TCR beta chains were confirmed in vitro to be specific for cytomegalovirus antigens. According to a later genetic analysis, donors in an Asian-associated ancestry cluster had fewer N-insertions in productive TCRs than the approximately 670-donor mean. In a later analysis, over 15,000 TCR beta sequences were associated with specific HLA alleles at a false discovery rate of 0.05. According to a later analysis, parvovirus B19, influenza, CMV and Epstein-Barr virus appeared linked to several top co-occurrence clusters. Assigning TCR associations to individual alleles was difficult when HLA alleles, especially DR and DQ, strongly co-occurred. While some public TCRs were present in many individuals, most TCR sequences turned up only very rarely across donors. In a later analysis, the rate of TCR association differed among HLA loci, with DRB1 alleles having the most associated TCRs and HLA-C alleles having the fewest. Compared with equally common non-associated chains, HLA-associated TCR beta chains in a later analysis were more clonally expanded and had lower generation probabilities. Immune exposure information for the cohort was limited to CMV serostatus. Presence/absence analyses assumed roughly uniform sequencing depth across donors, an assumption that may not hold.

In total, 500 to 700 healthy bone marrow donors made up the cohort. Cohort members were all nominally healthy when sampled, although unrecorded immune exposures were likely present. The donor was CMV seronegative and belonged to the group of 352 seronegative cohort members. Each donor provided a peripheral blood sample, and peripheral blood mononuclear cells were used for TCR beta sequencing. Genomic DNA was extracted from the blood cell samples with the Qiagen DNeasy Blood Extraction Kit. The material sequenced was PBMCs. The sequence derives from a female donor in good health and CMV-seronegative. The chain was built from TRBV9 and TRBJ2-7; D gene: possibly TRBD2, on 6 matching bases. The CDR3 reads CASSVAGTAYEQYF. The DNA sequence is as follows: TGTGCCAGCAGCGTGGCGGGAACCGCCTACGAGCAGTACTTC.